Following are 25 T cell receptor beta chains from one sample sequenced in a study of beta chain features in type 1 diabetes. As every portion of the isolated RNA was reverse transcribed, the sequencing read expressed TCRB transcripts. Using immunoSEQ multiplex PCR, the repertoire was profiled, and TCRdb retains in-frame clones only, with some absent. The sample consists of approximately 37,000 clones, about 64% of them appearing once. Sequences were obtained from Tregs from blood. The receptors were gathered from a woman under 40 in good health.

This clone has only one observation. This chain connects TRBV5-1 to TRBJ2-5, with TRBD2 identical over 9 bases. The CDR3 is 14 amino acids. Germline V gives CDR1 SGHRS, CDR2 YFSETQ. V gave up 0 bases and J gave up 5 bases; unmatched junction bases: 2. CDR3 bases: TGCGCCAGCAGCTTGGGCGGGAGGGTCGAGACCCAGTACTTC. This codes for CASSLGGRVETQYF.

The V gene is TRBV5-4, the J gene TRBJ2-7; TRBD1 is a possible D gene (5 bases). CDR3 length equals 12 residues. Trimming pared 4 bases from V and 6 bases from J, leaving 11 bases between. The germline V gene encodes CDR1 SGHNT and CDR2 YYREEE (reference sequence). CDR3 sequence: CASSLDRLEQYF. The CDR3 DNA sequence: TGTGCCAGCAGCCTTGACAGACTCGAGCAGTACTTC.

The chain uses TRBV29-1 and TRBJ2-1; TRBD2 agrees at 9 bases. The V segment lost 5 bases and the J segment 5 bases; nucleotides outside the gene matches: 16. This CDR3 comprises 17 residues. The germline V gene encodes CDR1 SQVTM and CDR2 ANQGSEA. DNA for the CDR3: TGCAGCGTTATCCTGGTAGCGGGAGAGGGGTGGGACAATGAGCAGTTCTTC. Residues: CSVILVAGEGWDNEQFF.

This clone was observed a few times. CDR3 region: CASMWGRTAEAFF. CDR3 nucleotides: TGTGCCAGCATGTGGGGGCGTACCGCTGAAGCTTTCTTT. The chain links TRBV6-1 to TRBJ1-1; tentatively, D is TRBD1 (6 bases). V was clipped by 7 bases and J by 6 bases, with 15 bases between them. The CDR3 runs 13 residues. CDR1 is MNHNS and CDR2 is SASEGT in the germline V gene.

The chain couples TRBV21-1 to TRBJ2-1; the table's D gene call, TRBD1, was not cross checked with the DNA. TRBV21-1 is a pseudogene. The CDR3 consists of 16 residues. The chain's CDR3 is CASSNAWTIFYNEQFF. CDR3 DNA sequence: TGTGCCAGCAGCAACGCTTGGACAATCTTCTACAATGAGCAGTTCTTC.

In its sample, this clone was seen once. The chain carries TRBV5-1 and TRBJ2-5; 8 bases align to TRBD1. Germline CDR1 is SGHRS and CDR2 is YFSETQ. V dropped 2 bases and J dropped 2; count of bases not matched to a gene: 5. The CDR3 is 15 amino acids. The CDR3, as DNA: TGCGCCAGCAGCTTTCAGGGGGCGCCGCAAGAGACCCAGTACTTC. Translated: CASSFQGAPQETQYF.

CDR3 amino acids: CASSRTMIETQYF. The CDR3 DNA reads as TGTGCCAGCAGCCGTACTATGATTGAGACCCAGTACTTC. The chain links TRBV6-6 to TRBJ2-5; D gene unclear. The V and J ends lost 6 bases and 5 bases respectively, with 13 bases between them. Germline V gives CDR1 MNHNY, CDR2 SVGAGI (reference sequence). The CDR3 runs 13 residues.

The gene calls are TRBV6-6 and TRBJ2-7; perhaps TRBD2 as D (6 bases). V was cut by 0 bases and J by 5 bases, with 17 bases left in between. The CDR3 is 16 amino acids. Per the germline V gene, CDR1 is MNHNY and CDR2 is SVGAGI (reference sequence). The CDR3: CASSYSMPGSGDEQYF. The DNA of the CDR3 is TGTGCCAGCAGTTACTCGATGCCCGGGTCGGGGGACGAGCAGTACTTC.

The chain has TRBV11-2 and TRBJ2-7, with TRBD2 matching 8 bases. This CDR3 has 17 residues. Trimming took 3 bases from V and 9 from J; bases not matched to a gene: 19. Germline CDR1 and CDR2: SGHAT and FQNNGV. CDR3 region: CASSFLGVDVAGTGQYF. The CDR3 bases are TGTGCCAGCAGCTTTCTAGGGGTCGATGTAGCGGGGACCGGGCAGTACTTC.

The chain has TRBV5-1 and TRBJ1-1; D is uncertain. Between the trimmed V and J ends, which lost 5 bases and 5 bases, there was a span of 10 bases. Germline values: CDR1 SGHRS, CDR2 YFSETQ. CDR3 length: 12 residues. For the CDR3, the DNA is TGCGCCAGCAGGTCTATCTCAACTGAAGCTTTCTTT. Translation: CASRSISTEAFF.

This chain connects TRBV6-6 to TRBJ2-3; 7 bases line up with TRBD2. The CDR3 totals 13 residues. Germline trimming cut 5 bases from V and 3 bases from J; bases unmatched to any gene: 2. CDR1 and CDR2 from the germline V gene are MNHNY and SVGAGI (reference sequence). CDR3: CASSRLATDTQYF. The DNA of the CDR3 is TGTGCCAGCAGTCGACTAGCTACAGATACGCAGTATTTT.

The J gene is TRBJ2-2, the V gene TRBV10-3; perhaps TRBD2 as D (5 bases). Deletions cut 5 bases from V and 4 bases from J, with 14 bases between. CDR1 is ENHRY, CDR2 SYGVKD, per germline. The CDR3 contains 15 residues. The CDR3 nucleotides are TGTGCCATCAGTCGGGGAAATGCGGGCACCGGGGAGCTGTTTTTT. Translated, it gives CAISRGNAGTGELFF.

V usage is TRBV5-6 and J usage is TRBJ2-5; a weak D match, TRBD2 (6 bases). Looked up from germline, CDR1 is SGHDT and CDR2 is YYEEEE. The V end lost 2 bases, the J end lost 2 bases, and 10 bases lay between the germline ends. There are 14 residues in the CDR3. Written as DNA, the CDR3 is TGTGCCAGCAGCTTAGGGACTTATCAAGAGACCCAGTACTTC. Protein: CASSLGTYQETQYF. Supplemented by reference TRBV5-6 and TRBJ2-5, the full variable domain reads DAGVTQSPTHLIKTRGQQVTLRCSPKSGHDTVSWYQQALGQGPQFIFQYYEEEERQRGNFPDRFSGHQFPNYSSELNVNALLLGDSALYLCASSLGTYQETQYFGPGTRLLVL.

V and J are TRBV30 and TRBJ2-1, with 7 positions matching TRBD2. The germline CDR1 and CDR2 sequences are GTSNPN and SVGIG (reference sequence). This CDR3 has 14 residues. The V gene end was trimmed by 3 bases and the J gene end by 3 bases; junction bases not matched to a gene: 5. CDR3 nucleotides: TGTGCCTGGAGGCCTAGCGGAAACTACAATGAGCAGTTCTTC. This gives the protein CAWRPSGNYNEQFF.

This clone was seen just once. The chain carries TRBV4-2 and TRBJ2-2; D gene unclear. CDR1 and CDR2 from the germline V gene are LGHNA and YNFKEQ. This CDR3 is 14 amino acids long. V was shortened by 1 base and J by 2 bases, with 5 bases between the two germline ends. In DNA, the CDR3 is TGTGCCAGCAGCCAAGCTCGTAACACCGGGGAGCTGTTTTTT. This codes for CASSQARNTGELFF.

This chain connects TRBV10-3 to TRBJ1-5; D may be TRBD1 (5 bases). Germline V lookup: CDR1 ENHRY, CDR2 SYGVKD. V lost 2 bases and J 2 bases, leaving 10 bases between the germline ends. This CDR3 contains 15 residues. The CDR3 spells CAISEAGIGNQPQHF. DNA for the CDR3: TGTGCCATCAGTGAGGCAGGGATCGGCAATCAGCCCCAGCATTTT.

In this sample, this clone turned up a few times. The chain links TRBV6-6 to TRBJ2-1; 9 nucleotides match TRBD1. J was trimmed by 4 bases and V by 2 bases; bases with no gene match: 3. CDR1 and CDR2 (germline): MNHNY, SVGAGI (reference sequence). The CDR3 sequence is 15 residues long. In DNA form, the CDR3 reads TGTGCCAGCAGTTACCGGACAGGGGAATACAATGAGCAGTTCTTC. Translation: CASSYRTGEYNEQFF.

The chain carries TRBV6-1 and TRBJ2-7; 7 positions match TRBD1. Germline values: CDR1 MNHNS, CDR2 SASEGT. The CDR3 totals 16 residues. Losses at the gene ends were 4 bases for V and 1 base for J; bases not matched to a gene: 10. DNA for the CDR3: TGTGCCAGCAGTGGGGTGACAGGGTTCGGTTCCTACGAGCAGTACTTC. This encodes CASSGVTGFGSYEQYF.

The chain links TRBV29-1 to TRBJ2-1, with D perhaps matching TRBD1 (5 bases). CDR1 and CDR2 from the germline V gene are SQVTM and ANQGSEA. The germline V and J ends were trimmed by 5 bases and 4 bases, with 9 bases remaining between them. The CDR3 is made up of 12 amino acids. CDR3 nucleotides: TGCAGCGTTAGGGGCAAATACAATGAGCAGTTCTTC. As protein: CSVRGKYNEQFF.

The CDR3 sequence: CASISPPSRLAGVYEQYF. The DNA for the CDR3 is TGTGCCAGCATCTCCCCCCCCTCAAGACTAGCGGGAGTCTACGAGCAGTACTTC. The gene calls are TRBV25-1 and TRBJ2-7; TRBD2 matches at 12 bases. Germline lookup yields CDR1 MGHDK and CDR2 SYGVNS. V was pared by 7 bases and J by 3 bases, with 16 bases of the junction left unmatched. The length of the CDR3 is 18 residues.

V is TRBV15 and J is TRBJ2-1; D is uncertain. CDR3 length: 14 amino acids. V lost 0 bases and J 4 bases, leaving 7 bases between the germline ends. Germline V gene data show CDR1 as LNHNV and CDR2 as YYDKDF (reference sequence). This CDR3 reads CATSRDPLYNEQFF. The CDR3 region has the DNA TGTGCCACCAGCAGAGATCCCTTATACAATGAGCAGTTCTTC.

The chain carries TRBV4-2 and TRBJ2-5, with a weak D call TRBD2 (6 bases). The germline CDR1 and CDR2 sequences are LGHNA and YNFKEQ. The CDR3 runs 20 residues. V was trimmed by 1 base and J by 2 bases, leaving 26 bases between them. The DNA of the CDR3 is TGTGCCAGCAGCCAAGTGGTCCTTGGAGCGGGCTCATTAGAGCAAGAGACCCAGTACTTC. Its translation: CASSQVVLGAGSLEQETQYF.

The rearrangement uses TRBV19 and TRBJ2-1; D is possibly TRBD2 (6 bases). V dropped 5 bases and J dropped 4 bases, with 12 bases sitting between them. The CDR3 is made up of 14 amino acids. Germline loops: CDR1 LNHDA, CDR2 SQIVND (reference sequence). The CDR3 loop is CASSEREFYNEQFF. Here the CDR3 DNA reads TGTGCCAGTAGTGAACGGGAGTTTTACAATGAGCAGTTCTTC.

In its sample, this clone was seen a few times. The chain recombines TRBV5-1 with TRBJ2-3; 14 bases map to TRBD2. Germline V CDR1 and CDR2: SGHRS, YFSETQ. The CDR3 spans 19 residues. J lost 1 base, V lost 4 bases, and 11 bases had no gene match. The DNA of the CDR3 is TGCGCCAGCAGCACGGCCGGGACTAGCGGGAGTCGGCGCACAGATACGCAGTATTTT. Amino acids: CASSTAGTSGSRRTDTQYF.

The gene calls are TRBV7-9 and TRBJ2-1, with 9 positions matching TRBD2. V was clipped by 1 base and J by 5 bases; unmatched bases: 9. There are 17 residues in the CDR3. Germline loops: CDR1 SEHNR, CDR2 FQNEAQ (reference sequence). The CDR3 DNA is TGTGCCAGCAGCTTAGGAATGGCGGGAGGGCCAGACAATGAGCAGTTCTTC. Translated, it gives CASSLGMAGGPDNEQFF.